This T cell receptor beta chain was recovered during a study of regulatory T cells in long-lasting Graves disease. Study-wide findings and caveats: TRBV28, TRBJ1-2 and TRBJ2-5 were segments that persistent disease favored.

Time point here: newly diagnosed GD, antithyroid drugs for less than 3 months. After RNA was extracted from PBMCs, the TCR library was made from it. This clonotype was found many times. What it binds is unknown. There are 14 residues in the CDR3. The germline V gene encodes CDR1 SGHRS and CDR2 YFSETQ. V lost 5 bases to trimming and J lost 1 base, with 12 bases between them. Combining iRepertoire HTBI primers with Arm-PCR of CDR3 regions, the authors built TCR beta libraries. In the source study's methods: Sequenced samples collectively carried some 60 TRBV and about 15 TRBJ segments. MiXCR, run by TCRdb on the multiplex PCR reads, gives a single entry per CDR3 protein. None of the V and J calls come from the authors' own analysis; TCRdb made them. The table shows around 400,000 distinct CDR3 sequences, with around 16% occurring only once.

The sample consisted of peripheral blood mononuclear cells (PBMCs), taken at new diagnosis, from a patient treated with antithyroid drugs. The rearrangement links TRBV5-1 to TRBJ2-5; no firm D call. The origin of this receptor is a female donor with Graves disease. For the CDR3, the DNA is TGCGCCAGCAGGAGTGAACAGTCCCAAGAGACCCAGTACTTC. Translated, it gives CASRSEQSQETQYF.